Presented here are 26 T cell receptor beta chains from one specimen sequenced in a study of circulating CD8 cells and anti-PD-1 response in melanoma. Using approximately 15 ng of total RNA, TCR libraries were made with the QIAseq Immune Repertoire TCR panel. TCRdb reprocessed the reads via MiXCR and lists one record per CDR3 protein. The repertoire holds about 330 distinct CDR3 sequences, with roughly 7.9% as singletons. Live CD3+CD8+TCRalphabeta+ cells were sorted into four subsets by PD-1 and/or TIGIT. This specimen consisted of CD8+ T cells from PBMCs, obtained at baseline or after one month of anti-PD-1 therapy (not recorded which). These receptors were obtained from a human donor with melanoma.

By share, this clonotype ranks as large. The chain carries TRBV6-4 and TRBJ2-6; possible D gene TRBD1, 5 bases. CDR1 and CDR2 (germline): MRHNA, SNTAGT. V dropped 3 bases and J dropped 0 bases, with 6 bases sitting between them. The CDR3 has 15 residues. Written as DNA, the CDR3 is TGTGCCAGCAGTGAGGACATCTCTGGGGCCAACGTCCTGACTTTC. The encoded protein is CASSEDISGANVLTF.

By proportion, this clonotype is large. V and J are TRBV5-8 and TRBJ2-5, with 7 bases fitting TRBD2. J lost 5 bases, V lost 0 bases, and 7 bases had no gene match. CDR3 length equals 15 residues. Germline lookup yields CDR1 SGHTS and CDR2 YDEGEE. CDR3 sequence: CASSLGREGAETQYF. In DNA, the CDR3 is TGTGCCAGCAGCTTGGGCAGGGAGGGAGCGGAGACCCAGTACTTC.

This clonotype is judged medium-sized. This sequence joins TRBV19 and TRBJ2-2, with 10 bases aligning to TRBD2. Trimming removed 9 bases from V and 3 bases from J; junction bases left unmatched: 4. This CDR3 is built from 14 residues. The germline V gene encodes CDR1 LNHDA and CDR2 SQIVND (reference sequence). CDR3 region: CASDGLADTGELFF. CDR3 nucleotides: TGTGCCAGCGACGGACTAGCGGACACCGGGGAGCTGTTTTTT. Variable domain in full (rest from reference TRBV19 and TRBJ2-2): DGGITQSPKYLFRKEGQNVTLSCEQNLNHDAMYWYRQDPGQGLRLIYYSQIVNDFQKGDIAEGYSVSREKKESFPLTVTSAQKNPTAFYLCASDGLADTGELFFGEGSRLTVL.

In its sample, this clonotype is large (0.1 to 1%). The chain links TRBV23-1 to TRBJ2-2; weak D call: TRBD2 (5 bases). TRBV23-1 is flagged as an ORF with uncertain function. Trimming took off 2 bases at V and 3 bases at J, with 19 bases between the two ends. This CDR3 region has 18 residues. The CDR3 DNA follows: TGCGCCAGCAGTCAACCGACGGCAGGTTCGAGGGACACCGGGGAGCTGTTTTTT. It translates to CASSQPTAGSRDTGELFF.

This clonotype was seen only a few times. The chain combines TRBV5-6 with TRBJ2-5, with TRBD2 matching over 9 bases. The CDR3 length is 14 residues. The germline V gene encodes CDR1 SGHDT and CDR2 YYEEEE. The ends lost 1 base at V and 4 bases at J; junction bases unmatched: 2. In DNA, the CDR3 is TGTGCCAGCAGCTTGAGACTAGCGGTAGAGACCCAGTACTTC. This codes for CASSLRLAVETQYF.

By sample fraction, this clonotype is medium-sized. The V call is TRBV28, the J call TRBJ1-3; no reliable D call. Trimming stripped 8 bases from V and 0 bases from J, with 14 bases between. CDR3 length: 15 residues. CDR1 and CDR2 (germline): MDHEN, SYDVKM. This CDR3 is CASWADTSSGNTIYF. The CDR3 DNA is TGTGCCAGCTGGGCAGACACTTCCTCTGGAAACACCATATATTTT.

This clonotype is classed as medium-sized. The CDR3 DNA reads TGTGCCAGCAGTGAGGGAGAATACAATCAGCCCCAGCATTTT. Its protein is CASSEGEYNQPQHF. The J gene is TRBJ1-5, the V gene TRBV25-1; D gene ambiguous. The CDR3 loop spans 14 amino acids. Per germline, CDR1 MGHDK and CDR2 SYGVNS. V lost 3 bases to trimming and J lost 3 bases, with 9 bases between them.

By sample share, this clonotype is large. The chain recombines TRBV19 with TRBJ2-6; D is unclear. Between the trimmed V and J ends, which lost 3 bases and 4 bases, there was a span of 7 bases. Germline-derived CDR1 and CDR2 are LNHDA and SQIVND (reference sequence). This CDR3 is built from 14 residues. The DNA of the CDR3 is TGTGCCAGTAGTATGGGGTTCGGGGCCAACGTCCTGACTTTC. Protein sequence: CASSMGFGANVLTF.

This clonotype is deemed large. The rearrangement links TRBV6-6 to TRBJ2-2; D uncertain. CDR3 length: 15 residues. The V end lost 0 bases, the J end lost 5 bases, and 10 bases lay between the germline ends. The germline gives CDR1 MNHNY, CDR2 SVGAGI (reference sequence). DNA of the CDR3: TGTGCCAGCAGTTACTCGATTCTGGGGACCGGGGAGCTGTTTTTT. It is translated as CASSYSILGTGELFF.

By share, this clonotype counts as large. The chain uses TRBV18 and TRBJ2-4; 11 positions match TRBD1. J gave up 7 bases and V 3 bases, and 8 bases lay outside the gene matches. The germline gives CDR1 KGHSH, CDR2 LQKENI. The CDR3 consists of 16 residues. CDR3 in amino acids: CASSPGYRDRGNIQYF. CDR3 nucleotide sequence: TGTGCCAGCTCACCTGGATACCGGGACAGGGGGAACATTCAGTACTTC.

In its sample, this clonotype ranks as large (0.1 to 1%). The chain is built from TRBV6-4 and TRBJ2-1, with 9 bases matching TRBD1. The length of the CDR3 is 14 residues. V gave up 3 bases and J gave up 7 bases; unmatched junction bases: 4. Germline lookup yields CDR1 MRHNA and CDR2 SNTAGT. CDR3 nucleotide sequence: TGTGCCAGCAGTGAAATACAGGGGGCGAATGAGCAGTTCTTC. As protein: CASSEIQGANEQFF.

This clonotype is deemed large. This sequence joins TRBV6-4 and TRBJ2-2; TRBD2 matches at 8 bases. Germline-derived CDR1 and CDR2 are MRHNA and SNTAGT. V lost 2 bases and J lost 7; bases outside the gene matches: 6. The CDR3 has 15 residues. CDR3 nucleotide sequence: TGTGCCAGCAGTGACGCCGGGGGGGCCGGCGGGGAGCTGTTTTTT. This gives the protein CASSDAGGAGGELFF.

By its share, this clonotype is hyperexpanded. The chain has TRBV27 and TRBJ2-1; D is unclear. CDR1 MNHEY and CDR2 SMNVEV come from the germline V gene (reference sequence). V dropped 4 bases and J dropped 5 bases, with 6 bases sitting between them. CDR3 length: 12 amino acids. CDR3 sequence reads: CASSSTDNEQFF. The CDR3 coding sequence is TGTGCCAGCAGTTCCACAGACAATGAGCAGTTCTTC.

This clonotype is termed large. The V call is TRBV20-1, the J call TRBJ2-5; 11 positions match TRBD2. Germline CDR1 reads DFQATT; CDR2 reads SNEGSKA (reference sequence). The CDR3 has 17 amino acids. V dropped 7 bases and J dropped 5; count of bases not matched to a gene: 18. The CDR3 DNA is TGCAGTGTCCCCTCCGATATAGCGGGGGGGCCTCGGGAGACCCAGTACTTC. Its protein product is CSVPSDIAGGPRETQYF.

This clonotype is labeled large. The rearrangement joins TRBV4-1 to TRBJ2-7, with 10 bases lining up with TRBD2. The trim removed 1 base at V and 0 bases at J, leaving 3 bases unmatched. The germline V gene encodes CDR1 MGHRA and CDR2 YSYEKL. The length of the CDR3 is 16 residues. CDR3 nucleotides: TGCGCCAGCAGCCAAGTCCCTAGCGGGGGCTCCTACGAGCAGTACTTC. Encoded protein: CASSQVPSGGSYEQYF.

This clonotype was counted a few times. The chain is built from TRBV6-1 and TRBJ2-1; 7 bases fit TRBD2. V lost 1 base to trimming and J lost 3 bases; unmatched junction nucleotides: 0. CDR1 and CDR2 from the germline V gene are MNHNS and SASEGT. CDR3 size: 14 residues. DNA for the CDR3: TGTGCCAGCAGTGAAGGGACTAGCTACAATGAGCAGTTCTTC. It translates to CASSEGTSYNEQFF.

This clonotype qualifies as medium-sized. This rearrangement joins TRBV19 to TRBJ1-4; 9 bases align to TRBD1. CDR1 and CDR2 (germline): LNHDA, SQIVND (reference sequence). Trimming removed 2 bases from V and 8 bases from J; junction bases left unmatched: 6. CDR3 length: 15 residues. As DNA, the CDR3 is TGTGCCAGTAGTATACCGGGACAGGGATACGAAAAACTGTTTTTT. Encoded protein: CASSIPGQGYEKLFF.

This clonotype is classed as large. The chain employs TRBV19 and TRBJ1-5; 7 bases agree with TRBD1. Germline-derived CDR1 and CDR2 are LNHDA and SQIVND (reference sequence). Trimming at V came to 8 bases and at J to 5 bases, leaving 6 bases not matched to a gene. The CDR3 is 13 amino acids. The DNA of the CDR3 is TGTGCCAGTGGTGTAGGGGGCGATCAGCCCCAGCATTTT. This gives the protein CASGVGGDQPQHF.

This clonotype counts as medium-sized. The rearrangement uses TRBV4-2 and TRBJ1-2, with D possibly TRBD1 on 6 matching bases. V lost 0 bases, J lost 6 bases, and 17 bases lay in between. Germline CDR1 LGHNA, CDR2 YNFKEQ. The CDR3 runs 16 residues. The CDR3 here is CASSQDDQGRWNGYTF. Here the CDR3 DNA reads TGTGCCAGCAGCCAAGATGATCAGGGGCGCTGGAATGGCTACACCTTC.

By frequency in the sample, this clonotype is large. This rearrangement joins TRBV7-2 to TRBJ2-5, with 11 positions matching TRBD1. V lost 3 bases to trimming and J lost 4 bases; unmatched junction nucleotides: 4. Germline V lookup: CDR1 SGHTA, CDR2 FQGNSA. The CDR3 length is 15 residues. The CDR3, as DNA: TGTGCCAGCAGCTTCCGGACAGGGGGCGGAGAGACCCAGTACTTC. Its protein is CASSFRTGGGETQYF.

This clonotype rates as large. The rearrangement joins TRBV7-3 to TRBJ2-1; D possibly corresponds to TRBD2 (6 bases). Germline V gene lookup returns CDR1 SGHTA and CDR2 FQGTGA. The CDR3 contains 15 residues. Trimming cost V 4 bases and J 0 bases, with 10 bases left between them. CDR3 in DNA: TGTGCCAGCAGCTCCGGGACTTACTCCTACAATGAGCAGTTCTTC. Its translation: CASSSGTYSYNEQFF. The full variable domain, rest sourced from reference TRBV7-3 and TRBJ2-1, is GAGVSQTPSNKVTEKGKYVELRCDPISGHTALYWYRQSLGQGPEFLIYFQGTGAADDSGLPNDRFFAVRPEGSVSTLKIQRTERGDSAVYLCASSSGTYSYNEQFFGPGTRLTVL.

This clonotype rates as large. This chain joins TRBV19 and TRBJ2-7; 8 nucleotides line up with TRBD2. This CDR3 has 13 amino acids. CDR1 and CDR2 from the germline V gene are LNHDA and SQIVND (reference sequence). V was pared by 7 bases and J by 3 bases, with 5 bases of the junction left unmatched. CDR3: CASTPGGSYEQYF. The CDR3, as DNA: TGTGCCAGTACCCCGGGGGGGAGCTACGAGCAGTACTTC. Filled out from reference TRBV19 and TRBJ2-7, the complete variable domain reads DGGITQSPKYLFRKEGQNVTLSCEQNLNHDAMYWYRQDPGQGLRLIYYSQIVNDFQKGDIAEGYSVSREKKESFPLTVTSAQKNPTAFYLCASTPGGSYEQYFGPGTRLTVT.

In its sample, this clonotype ranks as medium-sized (0.01 to 0.1%). A clone one base away is much larger, so this may be a read error. The final CDR3 position lacks the conserved phenylalanine or tryptophan, pointing to a likely read error. The chain uses TRBV3-1 and TRBJ2-7; D not resolved. V was trimmed by 1 base and J by 6 bases, leaving 10 bases between them. This CDR3 spans 13 amino acids. Germline V gives CDR1 LGHDT, CDR2 YNNKEL (reference sequence). For the CDR3, the DNA is TGTGCCAGCAGCCAAGCCGCCCTACTCGAGCAGTACTCC. Its protein is CASSQAALLEQYS.

By sample share, this clonotype is large. The chain links TRBV6-1 to TRBJ2-6; D is unresolved. The V end was cut by 3 bases, the J end by 0 bases, with 9 bases between. From germline, CDR1 is MNHNS and CDR2 SASEGT. The CDR3 has 16 amino acids. The chain's CDR3 is CASSENGLSGANVLTF. The DNA for the CDR3 is TGTGCCAGCAGTGAGAATGGGCTCTCTGGGGCCAACGTCCTGACTTTC.

Relative to its sample, this clonotype is large. The genes are TRBV10-3 and TRBJ2-5, with a tentative D call TRBD2 (6 bases). The CDR3 runs to 14 residues. The germline V and J ends were trimmed by 4 bases and 4 bases, with 13 bases remaining between them. Germline loops: CDR1 ENHRY, CDR2 SYGVKD. CDR3: CAISGSGSGETQYF. The CDR3 DNA follows: TGTGCCATCAGTGGTAGTGGTAGCGGAGAGACCCAGTACTTC.

By sample fraction, this clonotype is large. The DNA of the CDR3 is TGTGCCAGCAGTTTACCCGGGGAGGCCAACGTCCTGACTTTC. Its protein is CASSLPGEANVLTF. The chain links TRBV28 to TRBJ2-6, with D possibly being TRBD2 (5 bases). This CDR3 region has 14 residues. V lost 2 bases and J lost 6, with 8 bases in between. CDR1 and CDR2 from the germline V gene are MDHEN and SYDVKM.